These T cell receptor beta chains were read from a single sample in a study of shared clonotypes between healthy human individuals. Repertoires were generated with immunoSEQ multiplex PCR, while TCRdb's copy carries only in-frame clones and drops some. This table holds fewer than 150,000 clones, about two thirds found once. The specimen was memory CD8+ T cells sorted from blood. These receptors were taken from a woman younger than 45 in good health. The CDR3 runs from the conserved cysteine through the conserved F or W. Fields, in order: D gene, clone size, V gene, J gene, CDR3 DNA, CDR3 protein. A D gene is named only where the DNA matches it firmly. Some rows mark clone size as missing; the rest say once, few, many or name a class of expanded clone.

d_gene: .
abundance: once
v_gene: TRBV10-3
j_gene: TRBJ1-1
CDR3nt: TGTGCCATCAGTGAGATTCGGACCGAGAACACTGAAGCTTTCTTT
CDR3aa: CAISEIRTENTEAFF

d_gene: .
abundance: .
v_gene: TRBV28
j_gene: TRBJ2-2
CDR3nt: TGTGCCAGCAGCCCCAGAGGGACTCCCCCCGGGGAGCTGTTTTTT
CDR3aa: CASSPRGTPPGELFF

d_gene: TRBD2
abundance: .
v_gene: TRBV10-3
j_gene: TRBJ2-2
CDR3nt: TGTGCCATCAGTGAGGTTTTAGCGGGGGGCTTCGGGGAGCTGTTTTTT
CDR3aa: CAISEVLAGGFGELFF

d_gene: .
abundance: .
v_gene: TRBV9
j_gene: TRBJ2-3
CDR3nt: TGTGCCAGCAGCGTAGGGGGAGAGACAGATACGCAGTATTTT
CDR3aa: CASSVGGETDTQYF

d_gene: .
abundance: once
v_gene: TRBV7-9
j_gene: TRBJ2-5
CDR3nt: TGTGCCAGCAGCTTAAGGGGTCAGGGGCAAGAGACCCAGTACTTC
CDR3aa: CASSLRGQGQETQYF

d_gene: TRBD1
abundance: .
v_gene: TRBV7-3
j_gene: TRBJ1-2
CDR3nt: TGTGCCAGCAGCCCTGGACAGGGGGCGACCTATGGCTACACCTTC
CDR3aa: CASSPGQGATYGYTF

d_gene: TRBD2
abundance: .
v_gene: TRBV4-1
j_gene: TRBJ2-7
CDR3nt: TGCGCCAGCAGCCTAGCGGGAGTAGCTGGAAGCTCCTACGAGCAGTACTTC
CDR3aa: CASSLAGVAGSSYEQYF

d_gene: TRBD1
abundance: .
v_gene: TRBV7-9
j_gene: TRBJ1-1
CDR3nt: TGTGCCAGCAGCTTCGCGGACAGGGGCACTGAAGCTTTCTTT
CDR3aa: CASSFADRGTEAFF

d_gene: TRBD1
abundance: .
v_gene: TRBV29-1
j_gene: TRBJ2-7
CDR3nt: TGCAGCGTTGCCCCAGGGACAGGGCTGGCCTACGAGCAGTACTTC
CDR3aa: CSVAPGTGLAYEQYF

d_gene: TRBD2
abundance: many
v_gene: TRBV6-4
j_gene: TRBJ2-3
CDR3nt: TGTGCCAGCAGTGTATCCGGGACTAGCGGCCCAGATACGCAGTATTTT
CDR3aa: CASSVSGTSGPDTQYF

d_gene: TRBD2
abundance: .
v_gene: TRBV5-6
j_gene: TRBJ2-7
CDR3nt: TGTGCCAGCAGCTTGGGGGCTAGCGGCTCCTACGAGCAGTACTTC
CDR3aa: CASSLGASGSYEQYF

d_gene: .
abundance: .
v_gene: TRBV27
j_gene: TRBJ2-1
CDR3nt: TGTGCCAGCAGCCCGAGGGGGGAGGCCTACAATGAGCAGTTCTTC
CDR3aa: CASSPRGEAYNEQFF

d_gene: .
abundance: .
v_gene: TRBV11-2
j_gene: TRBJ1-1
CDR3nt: TGTGCCAGCAGAGAAACAGCAACGAACACTGAAGCTTTCTTT
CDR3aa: CASRETATNTEAFF

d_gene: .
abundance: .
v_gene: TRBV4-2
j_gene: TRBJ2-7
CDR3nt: TGTGCCAGCAGCTTGGACGGGAGTGGATCCTACGAGCAGTACTTC
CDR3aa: CASSLDGSGSYEQYF

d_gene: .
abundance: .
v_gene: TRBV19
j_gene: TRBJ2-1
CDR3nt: TGTGCCAGTCGAGCAGGGTTGGATGAGCAGTTCTTC
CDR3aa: CASRAGLDEQFF

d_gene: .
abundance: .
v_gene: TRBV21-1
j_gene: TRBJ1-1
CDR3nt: TGTGCCAGCAGCAAGGGCGTAATGGTGGAGGACACTGAAGCTTTCTTT
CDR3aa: CASSKGVMVEDTEAFF

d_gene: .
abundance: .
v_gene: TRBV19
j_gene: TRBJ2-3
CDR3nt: TGTGCCAGTAGTAATCGGGCAGATACGCAGTATTTT
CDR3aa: CASSNRADTQYF

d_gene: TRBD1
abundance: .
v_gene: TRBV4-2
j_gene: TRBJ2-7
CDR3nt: TGTGCCAGCAGCCCCGGACAGGGTAGTATCCACGAGCAGTACTTC
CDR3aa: CASSPGQGSIHEQYF

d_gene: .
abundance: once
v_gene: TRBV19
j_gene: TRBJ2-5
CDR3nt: TGTGCCAGTAGTATTATCCGATCCTCCCCACTCACTCCACCTCAAGAGACCCAGTACTTC
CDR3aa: CASSIIRSSPLTPPQETQYF

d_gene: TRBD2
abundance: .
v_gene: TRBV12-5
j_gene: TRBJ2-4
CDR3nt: TGTGCTAGTGGTTTCCGGACTAGCGGGAGGGAGGGCATTCAGTACTTC
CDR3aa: CASGFRTSGREGIQYF

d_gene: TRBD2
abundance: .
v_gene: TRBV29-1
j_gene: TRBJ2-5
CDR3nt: TGCAGCGCCCAAGTGGAGGCGGGAGTCCCCCAAGAGACCCAGTACTTC
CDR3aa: CSAQVEAGVPQETQYF

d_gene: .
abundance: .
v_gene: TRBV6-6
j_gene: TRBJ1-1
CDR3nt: TGTGCCAGCTCCGAAGCAGGGGCGGCTTTCTTT
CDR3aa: CASSEAGAAFF

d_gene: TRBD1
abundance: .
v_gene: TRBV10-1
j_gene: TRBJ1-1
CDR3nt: TGCGCCAGCAGAGAGGGACAGGGGGCCACTGAAGCTTTCTTT
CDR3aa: CASREGQGATEAFF

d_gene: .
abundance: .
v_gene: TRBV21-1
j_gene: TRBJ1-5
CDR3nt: TGTGCCAGCAGCAATCGTTTTCCGGGACAGGGACCTTATAGCAATCAGCCCCAGCATTTT
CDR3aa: CASSNRFPGQGPYSNQPQHF

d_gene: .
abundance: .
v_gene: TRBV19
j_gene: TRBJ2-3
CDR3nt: TGTGCCAGTAGTAAGGGGAGGCAGGCAGATACGCAGTATTTT
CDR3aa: CASSKGRQADTQYF

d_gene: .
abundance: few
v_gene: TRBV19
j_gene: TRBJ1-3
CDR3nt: TGTGCCAGTACCGTGGGCCATCGAAACTCTGGAAACACCATATATTTT
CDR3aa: CASTVGHRNSGNTIYF

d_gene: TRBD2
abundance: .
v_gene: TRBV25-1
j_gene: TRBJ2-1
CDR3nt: TGTGCCAGCAGTGAATCGACTAGCTGGGCCCTGGATGAGCAGTTCTTC
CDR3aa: CASSESTSWALDEQFF

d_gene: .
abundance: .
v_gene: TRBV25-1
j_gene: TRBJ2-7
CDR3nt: TGTGCCAGCAGTGAAGGGGGGAGGTCTTACGAGCAGTACTTC
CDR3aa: CASSEGGRSYEQYF

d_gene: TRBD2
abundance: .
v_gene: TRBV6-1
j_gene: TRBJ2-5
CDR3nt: TGTGCCAGCAGTGGGACTAGCGGGAGTGGGGGGGAGACCCAGTACTTC
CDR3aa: CASSGTSGSGGETQYF

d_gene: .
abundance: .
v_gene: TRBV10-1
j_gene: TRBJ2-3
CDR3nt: TGCGCCAGCGGAGAGGGGGTTACTAGCACAGATACGCAGTATTTT
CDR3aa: CASGEGVTSTDTQYF

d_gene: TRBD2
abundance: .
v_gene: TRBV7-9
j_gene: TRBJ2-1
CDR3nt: TGTGCCAGCAACTCACTCCTAGCGGGGAACTACAATGAGCAGTTCTTC
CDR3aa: CASNSLLAGNYNEQFF

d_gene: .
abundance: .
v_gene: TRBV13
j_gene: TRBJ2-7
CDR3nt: TGTGCCAGCAGCTCCTACTTCCACGAGCAGTACTTC
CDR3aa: CASSSYFHEQYF

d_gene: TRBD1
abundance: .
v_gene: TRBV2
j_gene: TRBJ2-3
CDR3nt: TGTGCCAGCAGTCTGGGGACAGGGAATACAGATACGCAGTATTTT
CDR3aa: CASSLGTGNTDTQYF

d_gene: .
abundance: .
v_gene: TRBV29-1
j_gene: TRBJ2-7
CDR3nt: TGCAGCGTTGTCCCCCCGACCTCCTACGAGCAGTACTTC
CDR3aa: CSVVPPTSYEQYF

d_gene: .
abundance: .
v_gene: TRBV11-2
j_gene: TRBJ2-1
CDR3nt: TGTGCCAGCAGCTTAGGAGGATACCGGGGCGATGAGCAGTTCTTC
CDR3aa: CASSLGGYRGDEQFF

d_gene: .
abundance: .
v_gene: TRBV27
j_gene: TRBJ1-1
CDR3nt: TGTGCCAGCAGCCTAACATCAATGAACACTGAAGCTTTCTTT
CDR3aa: CASSLTSMNTEAFF

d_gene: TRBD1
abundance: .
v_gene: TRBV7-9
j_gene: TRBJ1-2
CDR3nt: TGTGCCAGCAGCCTCCGGGACAGGGGGAACGGCTACACCTTC
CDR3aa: CASSLRDRGNGYTF

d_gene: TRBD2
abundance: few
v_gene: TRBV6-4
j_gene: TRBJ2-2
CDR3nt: TGTGCCAGCAGCATGACTAGCGGGGGACCGAACACCGGGGAGCTGTTTTTT
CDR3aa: CASSMTSGGPNTGELFF

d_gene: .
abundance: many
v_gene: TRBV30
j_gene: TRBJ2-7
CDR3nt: TGTGCCTGGAGAAGGGACTTCTACGAGCAGTACTTC
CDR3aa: CAWRRDFYEQYF

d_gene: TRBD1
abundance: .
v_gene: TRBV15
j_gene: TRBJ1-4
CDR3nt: TGTGCCACCAGCAAAGACAGGGGGAGTGAAAAACTGTTTTTT
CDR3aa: CATSKDRGSEKLFF

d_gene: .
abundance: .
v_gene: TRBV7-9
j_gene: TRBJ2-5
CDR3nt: TGTGCCAGCAGCTTGGCGCAGGGGCGAGAGACCCAGTACTTC
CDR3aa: CASSLAQGRETQYF

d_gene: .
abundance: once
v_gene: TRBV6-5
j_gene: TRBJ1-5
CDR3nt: TGTGCCAGCAGTCACAGGGACCAGCCCCAGCATTTT
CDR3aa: CASSHRDQPQHF

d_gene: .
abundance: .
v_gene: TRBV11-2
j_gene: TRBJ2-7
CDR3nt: TGTGCCAGCAGCTTAGAGTCTAGCAGGGACGAGCAGTACTTC
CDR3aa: CASSLESSRDEQYF

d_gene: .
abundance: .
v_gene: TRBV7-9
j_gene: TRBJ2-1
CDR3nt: TGTGCCAGCAGATTTCTAGTGGAAGACAATGAGCAGTTCTTC
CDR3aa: CASRFLVEDNEQFF

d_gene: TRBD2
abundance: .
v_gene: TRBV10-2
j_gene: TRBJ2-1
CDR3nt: TGCGCCAGCAGTAGCGGGAGGAGCCTCAATGAGCAGTTCTTC
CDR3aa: CASSSGRSLNEQFF

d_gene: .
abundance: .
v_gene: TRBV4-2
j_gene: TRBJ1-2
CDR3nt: TGTGCCAGCAGCTACCCTTCAGGGGATGGCTACACCTTC
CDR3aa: CASSYPSGDGYTF

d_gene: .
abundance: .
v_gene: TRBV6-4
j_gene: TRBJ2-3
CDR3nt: TGTGCCAGCAGTGTGGGGCCAGATGGCGATACGCAGTATTTT
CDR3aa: CASSVGPDGDTQYF

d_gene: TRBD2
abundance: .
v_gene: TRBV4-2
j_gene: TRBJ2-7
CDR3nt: TGTGCCAGCAGCCAACCCGCTAGCGGGTCCTACGAGCAGTACTTC
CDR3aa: CASSQPASGSYEQYF

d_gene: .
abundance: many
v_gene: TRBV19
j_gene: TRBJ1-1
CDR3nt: TGTGCCAGTAGTATTTACGGGGGGGAAGAATCGGCTGAAGCTTTCTTT
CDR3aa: CASSIYGGEESAEAFF

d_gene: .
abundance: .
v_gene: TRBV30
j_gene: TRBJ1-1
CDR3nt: TGTGCCTGGAGTGTACAAGAAGGTGCCCGGGAAATAATGAACACTGAAGCTTTCTTT
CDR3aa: CAWSVQEGAREIMNTEAFF

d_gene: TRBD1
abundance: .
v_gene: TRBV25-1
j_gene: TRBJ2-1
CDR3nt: TGTGCCAGCAGTCACACAGGGGACCCTAACTACAATGAGCAGTTCTTC
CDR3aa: CASSHTGDPNYNEQFF